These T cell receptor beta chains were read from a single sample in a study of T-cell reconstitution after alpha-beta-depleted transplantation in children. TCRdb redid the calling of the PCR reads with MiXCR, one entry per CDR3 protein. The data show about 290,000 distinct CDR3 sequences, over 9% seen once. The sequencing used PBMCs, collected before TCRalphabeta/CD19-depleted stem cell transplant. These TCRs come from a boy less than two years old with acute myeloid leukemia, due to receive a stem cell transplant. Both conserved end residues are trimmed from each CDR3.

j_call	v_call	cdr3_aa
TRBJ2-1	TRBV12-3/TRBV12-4	ASSLTRRHNEQF
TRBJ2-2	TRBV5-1	ASSATSSDTGELF
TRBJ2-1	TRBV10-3	AISESIGGSYNEQF
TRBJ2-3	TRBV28	ASSTGALVLREGPDTQY
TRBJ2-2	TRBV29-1	SVSGTVNTGELF
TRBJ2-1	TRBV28	ASSLDTSSSSYNEQF
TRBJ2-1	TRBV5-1	ASSVLAGGVDEQF
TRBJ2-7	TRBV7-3	ASSPDGSGSYEQY
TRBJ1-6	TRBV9	ASSVVPGQGNSPLH
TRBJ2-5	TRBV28	ASSHGLAGGPETQY
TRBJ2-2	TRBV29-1	SVEFRGRTGELF
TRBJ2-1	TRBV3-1	ASSQGTRADNEQF
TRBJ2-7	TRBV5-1	ASSFEGSYEQY
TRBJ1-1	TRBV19	ASIRNTEAF
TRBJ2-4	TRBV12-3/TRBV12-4	ASSPQAVLAKNIQY
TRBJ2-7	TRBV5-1	ASSLAAKAYEQY
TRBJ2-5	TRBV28	ASTRQGPETQY
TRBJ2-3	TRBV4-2	ASSQEGGPDTQY
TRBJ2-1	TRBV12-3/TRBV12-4	ASRRRQGNNEQF
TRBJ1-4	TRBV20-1	SALWTDSINEKLF
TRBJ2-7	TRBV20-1	SALQGHEQY
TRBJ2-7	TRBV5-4	ASILPHFGASEVEQY
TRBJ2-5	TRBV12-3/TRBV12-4	ASSFRITGGPETQY
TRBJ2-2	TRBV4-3	ASSQYRANTGELF
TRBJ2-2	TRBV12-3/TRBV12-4	ASQFTSGNTGELF
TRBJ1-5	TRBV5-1	ASSLTGGPNQPQH
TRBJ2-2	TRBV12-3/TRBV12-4	ASSSSSGRSTGELF
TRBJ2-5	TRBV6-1	ASSATWTQY
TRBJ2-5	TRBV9	ASSRTSEYQETQY
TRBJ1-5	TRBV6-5	ASSSTGANNQPQH
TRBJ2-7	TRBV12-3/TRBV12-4	ASRGTSGTLVEQY
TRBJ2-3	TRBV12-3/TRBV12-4	ASRPQTDTQY
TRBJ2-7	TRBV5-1	ASRTGTSLEQY
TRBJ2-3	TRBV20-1	SAPGLAVTDTQY
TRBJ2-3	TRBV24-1	ATSDMRTSGFSTDTQY
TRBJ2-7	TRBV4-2	ASSQGMTYEQY
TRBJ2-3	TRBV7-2	ASSLASGDTDTQY
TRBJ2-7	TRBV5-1	ASSLTSGRYEQY
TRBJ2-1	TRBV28	ASSLYPLAGGPGEQF
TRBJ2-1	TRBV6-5	ASSSSQGWVLNEQF
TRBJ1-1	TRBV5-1	ASSSDLNTEAF
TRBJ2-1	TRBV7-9	ASSFRGLGLADNEQF
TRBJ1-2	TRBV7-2	ASSLRDGYGYT
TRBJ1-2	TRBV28	ASSLMTGGYT
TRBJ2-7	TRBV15	ATSRLGQGAVREQY
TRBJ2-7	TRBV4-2	ASSGSYDQY
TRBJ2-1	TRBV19	ASSMEAPGFFDSYNEQF
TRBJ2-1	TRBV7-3	ASSLGAHPHNEQF
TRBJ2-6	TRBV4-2	ASSTRTVSGANVLT
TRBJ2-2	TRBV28	ASSLLTFTGELF
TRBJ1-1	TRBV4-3	ASSPIAGWTEAF
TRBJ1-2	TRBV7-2	ASSSTPTRFEGGYT
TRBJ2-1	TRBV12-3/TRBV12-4	ASSLDDYEQF
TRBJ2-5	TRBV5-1	ASSLLRDRQETQY
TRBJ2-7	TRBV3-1	ASSQDPASGTYEQY
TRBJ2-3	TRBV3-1	ASSQENIGLATVDTQY
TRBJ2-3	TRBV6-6	ASSYLGPDTQY
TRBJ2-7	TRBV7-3	ASSLNSGKGSYEQY
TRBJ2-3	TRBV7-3	ASSSTSGGATDTQY
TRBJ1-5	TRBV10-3	VIRTGEEQPQH